This TCR beta chain was observed in a study of human T cells and chemical hapten exposure. The library labeled individual cDNA molecules by adding unique molecular identifiers to them. Each CDR3 protein gets one entry after TCRdb re-called the RACE reads with MiXCR. This table holds roughly 260,000 distinct CDR3 sequences, 8.6% found once. This clonotype was counted at least ten times. Trimming shortened V by 2 bases and J by 3 bases, and 10 bases separated the two germline ends. The CDR3 sequence is 14 residues long. Time point: pre-sensitization, week 0. Treatment meaning: therapeutic diphenylcyclopropenone sensitization with weekly scalp DPC.

The sequence was collected from a woman aged 40 to 50 with alopecia areata. Some clones in this sample may be carry-over from other donors' samples. This sequence joins TRBV12-3 or TRBV12-4 and TRBJ2-5, with D perhaps TRBD2 (7 bases). The sequencing here drew on whole blood, taken in connection with sensitization to the hapten diphenylcyclopropenone (DPC). The CDR3 here is CASSLTGTKETQYF. As DNA, the CDR3 is TGTGCCAGCAGTTTAACAGGGACTAAAGAGACCCAGTACTTC.